Following are 6 T cell receptor beta chains from one sample sequenced in a study of blood T cell repertoires in COVID-19. Sequenced by immunoSEQ multiplex PCR; TCRdb stores in-frame clones only, minus some. Of under 300,000 clones in the sample, 75% to 90% were seen once. Sequenced sample: PBMCs or T cells enriched from blood (not recorded which). These receptors came from a man aged 40-55 years who had recovered from COVID-19.

This clone was counted between two and nine times. The V call is TRBV7-3, the J call TRBJ2-1; 8 nucleotides line up with TRBD2. This CDR3 spans 15 amino acids. The germline CDR1 and CDR2 sequences are SGHTA and FQGTGA. Trimming removed 4 bases from V and 5 bases from J; junction bases left unmatched: 7. The CDR3 is CASSSTGLDNNEQFF. CDR3 DNA: TGTGCCAGCAGCTCCACGGGACTAGATAACAATGAGCAGTTCTTC. The full variable domain, completed using reference TRBV7-3 and TRBJ2-1, is GAGVSQTPSNKVTEKGKYVELRCDPISGHTALYWYRQSLGQGPEFLIYFQGTGAADDSGLPNDRFFAVRPEGSVSTLKIQRTERGDSAVYLCASSSTGLDNNEQFFGPGTRLTVL.

The V and J genes are TRBV12-3 or TRBV12-4 and TRBJ2-7; no definite D call. V was clipped by 3 bases and J by 2 bases, with 8 bases between them. The CDR3 sequence is 13 residues long. The CDR3 is CASSFGRTYEQYF. CDR3 sequence (DNA): TGTGCCAGCAGTTTTGGCAGAACCTACGAGCAGTACTTC.

The gene calls are TRBV13 and TRBJ2-1; D not resolved. Germline V gene data show CDR1 as PRHDT and CDR2 as FYEKMQ (reference sequence). There are 15 residues in the CDR3. V was cut by 6 bases and J by 5 bases, with 17 bases left in between. DNA of the CDR3: TGTGCCAGCAGATCAGGAACTCTGGCTAACAATGAGCAGTTCTTC. It encodes CASRSGTLANNEQFF.

The chain joins TRBV6-2 or TRBV6-3 to TRBJ2-5; D is possibly TRBD2 (6 bases). V dropped 0 bases and J dropped 2 bases, with 19 bases sitting between them. This CDR3 is 18 amino acids long. CDR1 is MNHEY, CDR2 SVGEGT, per germline. CDR3 coding DNA: TGTGCCAGCAGTTACTCGATACTAGCCACGCATACACAAGAGACCCAGTACTTC. Its translation is CASSYSILATHTQETQYF.

The chain links TRBV6-2 or TRBV6-3 to TRBJ2-1; D call uncertain. The CDR3 is 17 amino acids. Trimming shortened V by 3 bases and J by 1 base, and 16 bases separated the two germline ends. Germline V gene data show CDR1 as MNHEY and CDR2 as SVGEGT. In nucleotides, the CDR3 is TGTGCCAGCAGTTATCACAGTTACGGCGTATCCTACAATGAGCAGTTCTTC. Translated: CASSYHSYGVSYNEQFF.

The chain carries TRBV7-9 and TRBJ2-2; 7 positions agree with TRBD1. The CDR3 is 16 amino acids. After removal of 4 bases from V and 3 bases from J, the junction contained 8 bases not matched to a gene. CDR1 and CDR2 from the germline V gene are SEHNR and FQNEAQ (reference sequence). The CDR3 is CASSYPQGVDTGELFF. In nucleotides, the CDR3 is TGTGCCAGCAGCTACCCGCAGGGGGTAGACACCGGGGAGCTGTTTTTT.